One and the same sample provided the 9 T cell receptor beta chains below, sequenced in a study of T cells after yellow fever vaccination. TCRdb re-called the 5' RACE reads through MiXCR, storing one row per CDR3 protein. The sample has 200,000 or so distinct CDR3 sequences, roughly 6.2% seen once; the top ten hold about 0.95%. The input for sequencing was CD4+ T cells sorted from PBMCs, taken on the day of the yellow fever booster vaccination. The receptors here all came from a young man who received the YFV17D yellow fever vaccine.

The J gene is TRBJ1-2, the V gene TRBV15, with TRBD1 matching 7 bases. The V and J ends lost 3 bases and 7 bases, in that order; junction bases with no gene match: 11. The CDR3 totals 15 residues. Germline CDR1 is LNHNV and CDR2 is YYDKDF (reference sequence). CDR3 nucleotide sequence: TGTGCCACCAGCAGTGATCGCCAGGGGGTGGGTGGCTACACCTTC. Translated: CATSSDRQGVGGYTF.

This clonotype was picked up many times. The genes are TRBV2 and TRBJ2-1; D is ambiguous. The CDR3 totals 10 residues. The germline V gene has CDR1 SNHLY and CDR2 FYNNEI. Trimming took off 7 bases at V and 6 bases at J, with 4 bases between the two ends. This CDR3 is CASNGNEQFF. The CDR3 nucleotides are TGTGCCAGCAATGGCAATGAGCAGTTCTTC.

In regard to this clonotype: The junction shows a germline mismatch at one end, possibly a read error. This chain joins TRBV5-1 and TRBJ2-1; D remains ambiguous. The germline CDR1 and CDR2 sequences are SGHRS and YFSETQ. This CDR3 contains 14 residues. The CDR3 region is CSSSLEPSLNEQFF. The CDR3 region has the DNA TGCTCCAGCAGCTTGGAACCGAGTCTGAATGAGCAGTTCTTC.

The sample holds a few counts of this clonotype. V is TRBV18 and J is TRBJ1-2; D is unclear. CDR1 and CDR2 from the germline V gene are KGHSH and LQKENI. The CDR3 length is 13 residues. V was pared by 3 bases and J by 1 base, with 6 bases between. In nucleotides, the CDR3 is TGTGCCAGCTCACCGGACGGTAACTATGGCTACACCTTC. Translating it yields CASSPDGNYGYTF.

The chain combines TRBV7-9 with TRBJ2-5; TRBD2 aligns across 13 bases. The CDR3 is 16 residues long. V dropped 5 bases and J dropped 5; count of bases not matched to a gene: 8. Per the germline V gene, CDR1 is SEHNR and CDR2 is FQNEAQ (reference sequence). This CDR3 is CASSPWTSGSLETQYF. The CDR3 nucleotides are TGTGCCAGCAGCCCATGGACTAGCGGGAGTTTGGAGACCCAGTACTTC.

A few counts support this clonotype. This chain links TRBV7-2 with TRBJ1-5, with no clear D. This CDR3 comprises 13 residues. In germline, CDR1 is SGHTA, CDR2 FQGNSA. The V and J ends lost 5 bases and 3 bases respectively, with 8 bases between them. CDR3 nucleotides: TGTGCCAGCAGCGCGGCGTACAATCAGCCCCAGCATTTT. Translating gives CASSAAYNQPQHF.

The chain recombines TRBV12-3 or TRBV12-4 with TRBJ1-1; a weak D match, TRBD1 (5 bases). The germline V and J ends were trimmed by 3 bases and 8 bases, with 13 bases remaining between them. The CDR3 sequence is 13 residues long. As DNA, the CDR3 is TGTGCCAGCAGTTTTTACGGGGCAGGCGAAGCTTTCTTT. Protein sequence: CASSFYGAGEAFF.

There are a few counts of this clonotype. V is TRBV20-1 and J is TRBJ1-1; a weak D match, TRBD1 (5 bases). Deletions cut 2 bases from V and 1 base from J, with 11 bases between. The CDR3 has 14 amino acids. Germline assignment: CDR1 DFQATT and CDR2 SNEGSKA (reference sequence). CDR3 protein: CSARQGGRNTEAFF. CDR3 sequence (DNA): TGCAGTGCTAGACAGGGAGGGCGGAACACTGAAGCTTTCTTT.

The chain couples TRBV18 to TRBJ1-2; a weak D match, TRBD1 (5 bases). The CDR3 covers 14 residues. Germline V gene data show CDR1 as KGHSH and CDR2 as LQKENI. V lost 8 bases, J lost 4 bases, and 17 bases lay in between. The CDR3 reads CASAEQEMTYGYTF. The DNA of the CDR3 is TGTGCCAGCGCAGAACAGGAGATGACCTATGGCTACACCTTC.